Reported below is one T cell receptor beta chain. The data belong to a study of T cell changes during pregnancy in multiple sclerosis. The protocol was immunoSEQ multiplex PCR, while the TCRdb copy is restricted to in-frame clones and leaves out a portion. This table holds tens of thousands of clones, around 89% found once. The CDR3 has 12 residues. Germline values: CDR1 MGHDK, CDR2 SYGVNS. Trimming took off 4 bases at V and 2 bases at J, with 5 bases between the two ends. The specimen comprised CD8+ T cells from peripheral blood mononuclear cells, sampled in the first trimester of pregnancy. This receptor was taken from a female donor with multiple sclerosis, enrolled in a pregnancy study. This sequence joins TRBV25-1 and TRBJ1-1, with unresolved D. The DNA for the CDR3 is TGTGCCAGCAGTGTCTCTAACACTGAAGCTTTCTTT. As protein: CASSVSNTEAFF.